These T cell receptor beta chains were read from a single sample in a study of T cell repertoires in aging, cancer and after chemotherapy. TCRdb itself ran the multiplex PCR reads through MiXCR, one entry per CDR3 protein. The sample yields about 13,000 distinct CDR3 sequences, roughly a third seen once. The sequenced sample consisted of blood. The receptors derive from a human donor in good health. The donor label of this sample is uncertain. Each CDR3 is given with its conserved first and last residue. The order of the fields is D gene, V gene, J gene, clone size, CDR3 protein, CDR3 DNA. D genes are given only for firm matches. The size entry is marked missing in some rows and otherwise reads once, few, many or a size class.

>-|TRBV15|TRBJ1-5|few
CATSSYGEGQPQHF
TGTGCCACCAGCAGCTACGGGGAGGGTCAGCCCCAGCATTTT
>-|TRBV15|TRBJ1-5|-
CATSRGGKGSDQPQHF
TGTGCCACCAGCAGAGGAGGGAAGGGGTCAGATCAGCCCCAGCATTTT
>-|TRBV12-3/TRBV12-4|TRBJ2-7|-
CASSFTSSYEQYF
TGTGCCAGCAGTTTCACAAGCTCCTACGAGCAGTACTTC
>TRBD2|TRBV5-6|TRBJ2-3|-
CASSPGGADTQYF
TGTGCCAGCAGCCCGGGGGGGGCAGATACGCAGTATTTT
>-|TRBV6-5|TRBJ1-3|-
CASSYSPGRAIYF
TGTGCCAGCAGTTACTCCCCCGGGCGCGCCATATATTTT
>-|TRBV30|TRBJ1-3|few
CAWRGPAGNTIYF
TGTGCCTGGAGGGGGCCGGCTGGAAACACCATATATTTT
>-|TRBV13|TRBJ1-3|-
CASSLATGQISGNTIYF
TGTGCCAGCAGCTTGGCAACGGGACAAATCTCTGGAAACACCATATATTTT
>-|TRBV6-5|TRBJ2-2|-
CASSFLISATGELFF
TGTGCCAGCAGTTTTCTAATATCCGCAACCGGGGAGCTGTTTTTT
>-|TRBV11-3|TRBJ1-2|few
CASSPSGQGGYTF
TGTGCCAGCAGCCCCAGCGGGCAGGGAGGCTACACCTTC
>-|TRBV19|TRBJ2-5|medium-sized
CASSIRSPIETQYF
TGTGCCAGTAGTATCAGGTCCCCAATAGAGACCCAGTACTTC
>TRBD2|TRBV11-1|TRBJ2-1|few
CASRLAGGIYNEQFF
TGTGCCAGCAGACTAGCGGGGGGCATATACAATGAGCAGTTCTTC
>TRBD2|TRBV6-4|TRBJ2-1|-
CASSDSRGGANEQFF
TGTGCCAGCAGTGACTCTCGCGGGGGGGCCAATGAGCAGTTCTTC
>TRBD2|TRBV6-4|TRBJ2-3|-
CASSGGGATDTQYF
TGTGCCAGCAGTGGCGGGGGGGCAACAGATACGCAGTATTTT
>TRBD2|TRBV19|TRBJ2-1|few
CASRRLAANNEQFF
TGTGCCAGTAGACGACTAGCGGCGAACAATGAGCAGTTCTTC
>-|TRBV10-1|TRBJ2-2|-
CASSAGDTGELFF
TGCGCCAGCAGTGCGGGGGACACCGGGGAGCTGTTTTTT
>-|TRBV5-6|TRBJ1-3|once
CASSWRSGILRTIYF
TGTGCCAGCAGCTGGAGGTCAGGCATTTTACGGACCATATATTTT
>-|TRBV6-4|TRBJ2-6|-
CASSDSGANVLTF
TGTGCCAGCAGTGACTCTGGGGCCAACGTCCTGACTTTC
>-|TRBV29-1|TRBJ1-2|-
CSVLMTVPHGYTF
TGCAGCGTTCTAATGACAGTCCCTCATGGCTACACCTTC
>-|TRBV20-1|TRBJ2-7|once
CSARRGGSRGEQYF
TGCAGTGCTCGCAGAGGGGGGTCCCGGGGGGAGCAGTACTTC
>-|TRBV29-1|TRBJ1-5|few
CSVGGGNQPQHF
TGCAGCGTGGGGGGGGGGAATCAGCCCCAGCATTTT
>TRBD1|TRBV15|TRBJ1-5|-
CATKPGTVNQPQHF
TGTGCCACCAAACCCGGGACAGTCAATCAGCCCCAGCATTTT
>TRBD1|TRBV19|TRBJ2-2|medium-sized
CASGRGQGLTGELFF
TGTGCCAGTGGACGGGGACAGGGTCTCACCGGGGAGCTGTTTTTT
>TRBD1|TRBV6-1|TRBJ1-6|-
CASSEGTGGNSPLHF
TGTGCCAGCAGTGAAGGGACAGGGGGCAATTCACCCCTCCACTTT
>-|TRBV29-1|TRBJ1-2|-
CSVDAGGQDSYGYTF
TGCAGCGTTGATGCGGGGGGGCAGGATAGCTATGGCTACACCTTC
>-|TRBV13|TRBJ1-6|-
CASSTGRSSPLHF
TGTGCCAGCAGCACAGGGAGGAGTTCACCCCTCCACTTT
>-|TRBV19|TRBJ2-3|medium-sized
CASSPSRVAGPDTQYF
TGTGCCAGTAGTCCGTCACGGGTCGCGGGTCCGGATACGCAGTATTTT
>TRBD1|TRBV6-8|TRBJ1-5|few
CASSYLQGAGQPQHF
TGTGCCAGCAGTTACTTACAGGGGGCGGGTCAGCCCCAGCATTTT
>-|TRBV19|TRBJ2-5|medium-sized
CASSRAEQGTQYF
TGTGCCAGTAGTCGGGCGGAACAAGGGACCCAGTACTTC
>TRBD1|TRBV6-5|TRBJ1-2|-
CASRETGGNLYGYTF
TGTGCCAGCAGAGAGACAGGGGGCAACCTCTATGGCTACACCTTC
>-|TRBV5-4|TRBJ2-3|few
CASSIDPAARTDTQYF
TGTGCCAGCAGCATCGACCCTGCCGCACGCACAGATACGCAGTATTTT
>TRBD1|TRBV5-5|TRBJ1-5|few
CASSFRGGDQPQHF
TGTGCCAGTAGCTTTCGAGGGGGCGATCAGCCCCAGCATTTT
>-|TRBV15|TRBJ2-3|-
CATSIPGGASIKDTQYF
TGTGCCACCAGCATCCCCGGCGGAGCCTCTATCAAAGATACGCAGTATTTT
>TRBD2|TRBV15|TRBJ2-1|few
CATSRGSGGNNEQFF
TGTGCCACCAGCAGAGGCAGCGGGGGAAACAATGAGCAGTTCTTC
>-|TRBV6-9|TRBJ2-1|-
CASSYNAPISDNEQFF
TGTGCCAGCAGTTATAACGCTCCGATATCCGACAATGAGCAGTTCTTC
>-|TRBV6-5|TRBJ2-2|-
CASSEARRELFF
TGTGCCAGCAGTGAAGCTAGGAGGGAGCTGTTTTTT
>-|TRBV5-4|TRBJ2-1|-
CASSLDRSYNEQFF
TGTGCCAGCAGCTTGGACAGATCCTACAATGAGCAGTTCTTC